This T cell receptor (beta chain) comes out of a study of long-term antiretroviral therapy in people with HIV. This clone appeared once. Its antigen is currently unknown. Running of the v3.0 immunoSEQ assay took place at survey level. TCRdb's copy holds only in-frame clones and misses some; the assay was immunoSEQ multiplex PCR. This table has about 17,000 clones, around four fifths appearing once. The study's findings and limits: Nothing was known about ART adherence, viral resistance or changes in therapy.

The CDR3 extends over 13 amino acids. The V end was cut by 1 base, the J end by 6 bases, with 6 bases between. Germline assignment: CDR1 KGHSH and CDR2 LQKENI. The chain joins TRBV18 to TRBJ2-2; the D gene is possibly TRBD1 (6 bases). The sample in question was unsorted PBMCs, obtained 0.3 years after starting antiretroviral therapy. The origin of this receptor is a man younger than 35 with HIV. The CDR3 protein is CASSPQGAGELFF. CDR3 bases: TGTGCCAGCTCACCACAGGGGGCCGGGGAGCTGTTTTTT.